This T cell receptor (beta chain) was sequenced during a study of T cell responses to AZD1222 COVID-19 vaccine. Repertoires were generated with immunoSEQ multiplex PCR, while TCRdb's copy carries only in-frame clones and drops some. The data contain more than 120,000 clones, roughly 91% of them seen just once; the ten biggest clones take up around 5.1%. The TCR comes from an adult in good health. Sequenced here: peripheral blood, sampled on day 0 of AZD1222 vaccination.

CDR3 nucleotides: TGTGCCACCATCATGATCTCCCCCATCGACACTGAAGCTTTCTTT. This encodes CATIMISPIDTEAFF. The gene calls are TRBV6-1 and TRBJ1-1; D gene uncertain. This CDR3 has 15 residues. Looked up from germline, CDR1 is MNHNS and CDR2 is SASEGT. V shed 10 bases and J shed 3 bases, with 21 bases lying between them.